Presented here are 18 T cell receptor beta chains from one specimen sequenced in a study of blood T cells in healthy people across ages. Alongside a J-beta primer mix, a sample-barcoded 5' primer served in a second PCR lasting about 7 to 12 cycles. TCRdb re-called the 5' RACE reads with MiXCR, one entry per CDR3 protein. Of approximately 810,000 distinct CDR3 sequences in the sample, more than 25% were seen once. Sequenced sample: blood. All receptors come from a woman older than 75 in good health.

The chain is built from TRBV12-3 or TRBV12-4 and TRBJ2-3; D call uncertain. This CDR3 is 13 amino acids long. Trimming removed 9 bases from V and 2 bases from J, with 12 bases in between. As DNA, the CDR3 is TGTGCCAGTAGGAGACCTAACACAGATACGCAGTATTTT. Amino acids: CASRRPNTDTQYF.

Written as DNA, the CDR3 is TGTGCCAGCAGTGAGGGGGCAGCTAGTACCCAGCATTTT. It yields the protein CASSEGAASTQHF. The chain carries TRBV6-2 or TRBV6-3 and TRBJ1-5, with TRBD1 identical over 7 bases. V was clipped by 5 bases and J by 11 bases; unmatched bases: 9. CDR1 and CDR2 from the germline V gene are MNHEY and SVGEGT. CDR3 size: 13 residues.

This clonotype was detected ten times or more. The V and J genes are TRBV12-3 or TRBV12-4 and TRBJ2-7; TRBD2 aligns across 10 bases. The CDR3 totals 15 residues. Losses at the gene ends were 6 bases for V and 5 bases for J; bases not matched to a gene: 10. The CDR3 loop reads CASSPPGLAPNEQYF. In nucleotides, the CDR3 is TGTGCCAGCAGCCCACCGGGACTAGCGCCAAACGAGCAGTACTTC.

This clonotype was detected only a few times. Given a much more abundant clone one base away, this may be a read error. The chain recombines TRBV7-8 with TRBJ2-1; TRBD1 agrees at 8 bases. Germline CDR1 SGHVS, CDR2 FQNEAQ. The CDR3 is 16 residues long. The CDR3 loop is CASSLASGTGYNVQFF. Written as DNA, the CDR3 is TGTGCCAGCAGCTTAGCTTCCGGGACAGGATACAATGTGCAGTTCTTC.

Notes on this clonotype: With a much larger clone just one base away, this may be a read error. CDR3 protein: CSAPPGGTTNEKQFF. The CDR3 DNA follows: TGCAGTGCACCGCCAGGGGGGACAACTAATGAAAAACAGTTTTTT. V is TRBV20-1 and J is TRBJ1-4; 7 nucleotides agree with TRBD1. CDR1 is DFQATT, CDR2 SNEGSKA, per germline (reference sequence). The CDR3 has 15 amino acids.

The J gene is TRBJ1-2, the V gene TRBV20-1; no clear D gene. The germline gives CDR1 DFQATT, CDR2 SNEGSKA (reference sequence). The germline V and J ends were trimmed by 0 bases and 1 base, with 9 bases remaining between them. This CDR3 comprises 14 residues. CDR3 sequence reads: CSARDALVNYGYTF. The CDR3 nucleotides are TGCAGTGCTAGAGATGCCCTAGTTAACTATGGCTACACCTTC.

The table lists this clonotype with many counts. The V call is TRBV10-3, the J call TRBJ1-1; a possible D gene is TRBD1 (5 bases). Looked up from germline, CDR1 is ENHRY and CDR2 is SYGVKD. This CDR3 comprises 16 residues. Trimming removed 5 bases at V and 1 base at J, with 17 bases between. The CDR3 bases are TGTGCCATCAGTCGAAACGCCGGGACGGCGAACACTGAAGCTTTCTTT. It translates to CAISRNAGTANTEAFF.

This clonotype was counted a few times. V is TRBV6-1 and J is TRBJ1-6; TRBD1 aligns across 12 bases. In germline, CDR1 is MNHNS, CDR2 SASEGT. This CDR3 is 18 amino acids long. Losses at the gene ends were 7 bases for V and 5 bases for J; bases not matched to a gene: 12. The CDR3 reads CASTKRGGQGAHNSPLHF. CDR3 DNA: TGTGCCAGCACCAAAAGGGGGGGACAGGGGGCTCATAATTCACCCCTCCACTTT.

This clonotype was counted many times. CDR3 coding DNA: TGTGCCATCAGTGAGTCGGCTTTGGCTAGCGTGAGAGAAGAGACCCAGTACTTC. It translates to CAISESALASVREETQYF. The chain links TRBV10-3 to TRBJ2-5, with D tentatively TRBD2 (6 bases). Germline V gene data show CDR1 as ENHRY and CDR2 as SYGVKD. CDR3 size: 18 residues. The V end lost 0 bases, the J end lost 3 bases, and 20 bases lay between the germline ends.

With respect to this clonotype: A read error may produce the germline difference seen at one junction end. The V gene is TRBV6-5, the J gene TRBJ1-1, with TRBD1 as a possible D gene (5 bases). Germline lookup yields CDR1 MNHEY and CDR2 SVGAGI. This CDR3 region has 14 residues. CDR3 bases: TGTGTCAGCGGGGCCAGTAAGAGGCTCACTGAAGCTTTCTTT. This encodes CVSGASKRLTEAFF.

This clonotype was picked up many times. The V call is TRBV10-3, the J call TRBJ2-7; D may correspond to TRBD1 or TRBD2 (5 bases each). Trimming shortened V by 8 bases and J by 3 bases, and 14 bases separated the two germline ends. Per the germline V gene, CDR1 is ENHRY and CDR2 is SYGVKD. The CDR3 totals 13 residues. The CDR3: CAISSGPNYEQYF. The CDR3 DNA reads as TGTGCCATCTCATCGGGACCGAACTACGAGCAGTACTTC.

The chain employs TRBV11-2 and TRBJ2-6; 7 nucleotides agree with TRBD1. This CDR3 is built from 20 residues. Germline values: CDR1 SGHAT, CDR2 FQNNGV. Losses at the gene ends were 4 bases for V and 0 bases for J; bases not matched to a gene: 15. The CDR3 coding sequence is TGTGCCAGCAGCTCCCGAAAACCTGGGACAGCATTCTCTGGGGCCAACGTCCTGACTTTC. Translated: CASSSRKPGTAFSGANVLTF.

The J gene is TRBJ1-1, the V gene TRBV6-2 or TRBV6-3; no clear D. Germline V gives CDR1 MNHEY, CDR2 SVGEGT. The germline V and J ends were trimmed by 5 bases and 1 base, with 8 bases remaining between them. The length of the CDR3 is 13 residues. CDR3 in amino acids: CASSLLKNTEAFF. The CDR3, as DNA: TGTGCCAGCAGTCTACTTAAGAACACTGAAGCTTTCTTT.

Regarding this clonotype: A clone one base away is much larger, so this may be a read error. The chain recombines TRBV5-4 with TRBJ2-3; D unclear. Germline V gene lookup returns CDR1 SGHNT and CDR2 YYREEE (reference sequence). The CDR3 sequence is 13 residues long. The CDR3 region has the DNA TGTGCCAGCAGCCCTAAAAGCACAGATATGCAGTATTTT. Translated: CASSPKSTDMQYF.

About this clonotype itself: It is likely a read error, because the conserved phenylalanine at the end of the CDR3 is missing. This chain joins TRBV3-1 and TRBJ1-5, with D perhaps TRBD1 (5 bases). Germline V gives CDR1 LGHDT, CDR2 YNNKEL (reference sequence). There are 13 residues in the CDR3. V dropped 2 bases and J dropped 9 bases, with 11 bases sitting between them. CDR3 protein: CASSQLRDGPQHC. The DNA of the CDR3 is TGTGCCAGCAGCCAACTCCGGGACGGGCCCCAGCATTGT.

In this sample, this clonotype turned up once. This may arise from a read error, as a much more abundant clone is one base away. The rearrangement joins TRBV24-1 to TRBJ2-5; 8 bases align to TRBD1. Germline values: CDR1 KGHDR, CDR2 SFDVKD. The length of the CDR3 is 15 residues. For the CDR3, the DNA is TGTGTCACCAGTGACCGGACAGGGTGGCAAGAGACCCAGTACTTC. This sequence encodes CVTSDRTGWQETQYF.

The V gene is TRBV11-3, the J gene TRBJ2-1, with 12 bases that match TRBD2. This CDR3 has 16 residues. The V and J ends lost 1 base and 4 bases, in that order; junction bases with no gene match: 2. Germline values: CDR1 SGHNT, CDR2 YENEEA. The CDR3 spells CASSLAGTSGYNEQFF. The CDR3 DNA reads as TGTGCCAGCAGCTTAGCGGGGACTAGCGGGTACAATGAGCAGTTCTTC.

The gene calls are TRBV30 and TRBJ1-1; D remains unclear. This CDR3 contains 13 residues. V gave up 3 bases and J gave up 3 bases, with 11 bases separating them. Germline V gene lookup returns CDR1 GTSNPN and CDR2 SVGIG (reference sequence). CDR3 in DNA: TGTGCCTGGAGAGGTCAAAGCTACACTGAAGCTTTCTTT. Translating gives CAWRGQSYTEAFF.